Here is one TCR beta chain with its context. Its recognized antigen is unknown. Per-nucleotide qualities are absent, and no much larger clonotype sits a single base away. Collaborating institutions collected whole blood in K2EDTA tubes following their own protocols. For TCRbeta analysis, collaborators shipped samples as frozen whole blood, isolated PBMCs, or DNA extracted from either of those sample types. TCRbeta CDR3 regions were amplified from genomic DNA using the immunoSEQ Assay, a bias-controlled multiplex PCR. The authors' pipeline ran thus. Nucleated cell counts per sample were estimated from amplification of reference gene primers within the assay. To quantify the absolute abundance of each unique TCRbeta CDR3 rearrangement, sequence reads were collapsed and filtered. For each sample, productive Simpson clonality was calculated as the square root of Simpson's diversity index over productive rearrangements. The clones in this table, taken by TCRdb from immuneACCESS, are in-frame only. Not every clone is retained; where verified, under half of the shortfall comes from an unresolved V gene, and the cause of the rest is unknown. The DNA was the basis for D and trimming; V, J and clone size are from that table. This sample holds tens of thousands of clones; 82% were observed only once. The ten largest clones represent about 13% of the sample.

The data stem from a study of blood T cell repertoires in COVID-19 (TCRdb year 2020). Regarding the research as a whole: Samples covering the acute and convalescent phases of COVID-19 were provided by collaborators in the United States, Italy and Spain. The prospective study material was composed of cDNA or gDNA derived from T cells, B-cell-depleted T cells, or PBMCs. Deeply sampled blood TCRbeta repertoires from subjects exposed to, actively infected with, or recovered from COVID-19 were included in the dataset. A freely available public database, intended as a resource for researchers studying the immune response to SARS-CoV-2, is where the repertoires were released. The samples were drawn from two sources: the first 160 participants of the ongoing ImmuneRACE study, and some 1,300 subjects contributed by 6 global collaborators. Sample metadata almost always included a de-identified subject ID, COVID-19 status, age in years and sex. Where HLA class I and class II types were available, the types were taken from metadata supplied by the sample provider, not from assay-based typing. The research as a whole found: Clinical and demographic metadata were provided uncurated, with the amount varying by source and participant.

The germline ends are 10 bases apart after V is trimmed by 2 bases and J by 3 bases. From the germline V gene, CDR1 is SGHVS and CDR2 is FQNEAQ. CDR3 length: 14 amino acids, cysteine to phenylalanine. This entry keeps only the CDR3 DNA: 42 bases, framed from base 1. The chain is assembled from TRBV7-8 and TRBJ2-5; 5 matching bases give a weak D call of TRBD2. The sample taken for sequencing was peripheral blood. This receptor was taken from a woman older than 75 with acute or convalescent COVID-19. DNA sequence: TGTGCCAGCAGCTTATTGCCGGGGAAAGAGACCCAGTACTTC. This is translated as CASSLLPGKETQYF.